This T cell receptor beta chain originates from a study of spatial heterogeneity in lung cancer (dated by TCRdb to the late 2010s). Concerning the study at large: Beta-chain transcripts were consistently detected in greater numbers than alpha-chain transcripts, which likely reflects a higher abundance of beta-chain transcripts. TCR transcript counts in tumor regions correlated strongly with a T cell transcriptional module score from matched bulk RNA-seq. In the raw uncorrected reads, each unique combination of TCR and UMI appeared on average more than ten times. The study quantitatively compared TCR alpha and beta repertoires across multiple tumor regions, matched nontumor lung and blood in non-small cell lung cancer. Nonsynonymous mutation counts, determined by whole-exome sequencing of tumor tissue, were related to TCR repertoire features. Both alpha and beta chains were TCR-sequenced in hundreds of tumor regions, approximately 68 matched nontumor lung samples and around 50 PBMC samples obtained at surgery. Broader findings and caveats from the paper: The number of expanded intratumoral alpha and beta TCRs correlated with the tumor nonsynonymous mutation count. Counts of ubiquitous and regional expanded TCRs were found to correlate with counts of ubiquitous and regional nonsynonymous mutations, respectively. TCR-seq coverage of tumor T cells was estimated to be only approximately 7.3% for alpha chains and about 13% for beta chains. Additional single-cell paired TCR alpha and beta sequencing was considered necessary to confirm, at a functional level, the hypothesis that regional TCRs recognize regional mutations.

Sample time point, as interpreted from the label and publication: sample taken at primary tumor resection. Donors were some 70 patients with early-stage, untreated non-small cell lung cancer from the lung TRACERx cohort. TCR sequencing used whole RNA extracted from tumor and nontumor lung tissue, or from cryopreserved PBMC samples, without cell sorting. Only patients for whom sufficient RNA was available from at least two tumor regions were selected for TCR sequencing. Before being selected, tumor and adjacent nontumor lung specimens were reviewed by a lung pathologist. This clonotype was detected many times. Its target antigen remains unknown. Base qualities are not at hand, and no much larger clone is one base apart. Library prep was done by 5' RACE. TCRdb records NextSeq 500 as the sequencer. The TCR library protocol attached a unique molecular identifier to each TCR cDNA molecule to allow correction of PCR and sequencing errors. The paper's processing steps were these. TCR identification, UMI-based error correction and CDR3 extraction were all carried out with Decombinator tools. Expanded TCRs were defined as those above a frequency of 2 per 1,000, corresponding to the top 1% of the tumor frequency distribution. Expanded tumor TCRs statistically deemed absent (corrected P<0.05) from at least one tumor region were classed as regional, and all other expanded tumor TCRs were classed as ubiquitous. Rényi diversity was computed with the R vegan package after subsampling each repertoire 100 times to 5,000 TCRs. CDR3 similarity networks were constructed using string-kernel similarity of amino acid triplets, with links drawn between CDR3s whose pairwise similarity was above 0.82. TCRdb applied fastp at Q25 and MiXCR to the public reads, then kept only in-frame beta chains. Under each unique CDR3 protein, matching rows form one entry showing the most common genes and DNA. TCRdb, not the authors, supplied the V and J calls. The sample table holds approximately 3,500 distinct CDR3 sequences, of which 8% to 9% were seen once. The leading ten clones occupy 15% to 19% of the sample.

The receptor comes from a male donor with early-stage non-small cell lung cancer. The starting material was lung tumor tissue, obtained at surgery.

The nucleotide sequence is TGTGCCAGCAGCTTGAGACCCACAGATACGCAGTATTTT. Its coded protein is CASSLRPTDTQYF. Rearrangement joined TRBV5-6 to TRBJ2-3; no D gene is confidently identified. A distance of 5 bases separates the germline ends of V and J, which lose 1 base and 2 bases respectively. The CDR1 and CDR2 encoded by the germline V gene are SGHDT and YYEEEE. The CDR3 runs 13 residues from the cysteine to the phenylalanine. Left in the record is the CDR3 DNA by itself, 39 bases read in frame from the first base.